This is a list of T cell receptor beta chains from one sample in a study of preoperative IRX-2 immunotherapy in early breast cancer. The repertoire was sequenced with immunoSEQ multiplex PCR; TCRdb's copy has only in-frame clones and lacks some. Here the sample spans approximately 11,000 clones, around 75% being singletons. The sequencing used lymph node tissue, collected before IRX-2 immunotherapy. Receptor source: a human donor with breast cancer. The CDR3 runs from the conserved cysteine through the conserved F or W. A D gene is named only where the DNA matches it firmly. The size entry is marked missing in some rows and otherwise reads once, few, many or a size class.

TRBV6-8	TRBJ2-7	TRBD2	15	few	TGTGCCATCTCGGGGGGGGCTGACTCATACTACGAGCAGTACTTC	CAISGGADSYYEQYF
TRBV5-1	TRBJ2-7	-	15	-	TGCGCCAGCAGTTATAGAACCGGGTCGGGGAGCGAGCAGTACTTC	CASSYRTGSGSEQYF
TRBV18	TRBJ1-1	-	16	once	TGTGCCAGCTCACAAGGGACAAGGGGTGGAAGGACTGAAGCTTTCTTT	CASSQGTRGGRTEAFF
TRBV7-5	TRBJ1-1	-	15	once	TGTGCCAGCAGCTTAGCGAATGGGGTCCCCACTGAAGCTTTCTTT	CASSLANGVPTEAFF
TRBV11-3	TRBJ2-2	-	17	few	TGTGCCAGCAGCTTATTAGCCGACGCGACAGTCACCGGGGAGCTGTTTTTT	CASSLLADATVTGELFF
TRBV11-3	TRBJ1-2	-	18	-	TGTGCCAGCAGCCCCACCGGGCAGTCCCTACCCGCAGACTATGGCTACACCTTC	CASSPTGQSLPADYGYTF
TRBV6-4	TRBJ2-7	-	14	-	TGTGCCAGCAGTTACTCTGGCAGGGGGGACGAGCAGTACTTC	CASSYSGRGDEQYF
TRBV19	TRBJ1-5	-	15	-	TGTGCCAGTAGTATAGATCTGGCGAGTGGCCAGCCCCAGCATTTT	CASSIDLASGQPQHF
TRBV6-8	TRBJ1-1	-	15	-	TGTGCCAGTCGGCGGTCGGACCGATTGAACACTGAAGCTTTCTTT	CASRRSDRLNTEAFF
TRBV11-3	TRBJ2-3	-	15	once	TGTGCCAGCAGCGATGATGGACGGTTCACAGATACGCAGTATTTT	CASSDDGRFTDTQYF
TRBV6-8	TRBJ1-2	-	13	-	TGTGCCAGCACGGACAGAGCTAACTATGGCTACACCTTC	CASTDRANYGYTF
TRBV18	TRBJ1-1	TRBD1	14	-	TGTGCCAGCTCTGAAAGGGAGGACAGGGGAGGAGCTTTCTTT	CASSEREDRGGAFF
TRBV7-1	TRBJ2-7	TRBD2	16	-	TGTGCCAGCAGCTTAGAGGAAGCGGGGACCTCCTACGAGCAGTACTTC	CASSLEEAGTSYEQYF
TRBV1	TRBJ2-2	-	18	few	TGCACCAGCAGCCAAGATGGTCGGGCGCTTGGGGAGACCGGGGAGCTGTTTTTT	CTSSQDGRALGETGELFF
TRBV7-6	TRBJ1-1	TRBD1	15	-	TGTGCCAGCAGCTCTGGGACAGGGGTTCTAAGGGAAGCTTTCTTT	CASSSGTGVLREAFF
TRBV14	TRBJ2-7	-	12	-	TGTGCCAGCAGCCGGGGGAGGTACGAGCAGTACTTC	CASSRGRYEQYF
TRBV7-7	TRBJ2-7	-	14	-	TGTGCCAGCAGCTTGATTACCCCCACCTACGAGCAGTACTTC	CASSLITPTYEQYF
TRBV6-8	TRBJ2-5	TRBD2	15	-	TGTGCCAGCAGTCCGCCGGGCGGGAGGGAAGAGACCCAGTACTTC	CASSPPGGREETQYF
TRBV7-7	TRBJ1-2	-	15	-	TGTGCCAGCAGCTCCGATATGGGAGGCAAGTATGGCTACACCTTC	CASSSDMGGKYGYTF
TRBV5-1	TRBJ1-1	TRBD1	15	-	TGCGCCAGCAGCACCGGGGACAGGGCGAACACTGAAGCTTTCTTT	CASSTGDRANTEAFF
TRBV18	TRBJ2-5	TRBD1	17	-	TGTGCCAGCTCACCATATCTTAACAGGGGGCTCGGAGAGACCCAGTACTTC	CASSPYLNRGLGETQYF
TRBV6-8	TRBJ2-3	-	18	-	TGTGCCAGCAAAGACCCGGGTGGGGGGGCCGTCAGGGCAGATACGCAGTATTTT	CASKDPGGGAVRADTQYF
TRBV7-6	TRBJ2-1	TRBD2	16	-	TGTGCCAGCAGCCTCCTGGCTAGCGGGTTGAGCAATGAGCAGTTCTTC	CASSLLASGLSNEQFF
TRBV11-3	TRBJ1-1	-	14	-	TGTGCCAGCAGCTTCGGAGGGCAAAGCACTGAAGCTTTCTTT	CASSFGGQSTEAFF
TRBV7-1	TRBJ2-1	TRBD2	16	-	TGTGCCAGCAGCTTAGCCTCGGCTAGCGGGAGGAATGAGCAGTTCTTC	CASSLASASGRNEQFF
TRBV6-8	TRBJ2-7	-	18	-	TGTGCCAGCAGTGCCTTTAAGGGGGGGATGCCGGTCTGCTACGAGCAGTACTTC	CASSAFKGGMPVCYEQYF
TRBV5-1	TRBJ2-1	TRBD2	17	-	TGCGCCAGCAGCTTGGTGACTAGCGGACCTTCCTACAATGAGCAGTTCTTC	CASSLVTSGPSYNEQFF
TRBV6-8	TRBJ1-1	-	14	-	TGTGCCAGCACCCGACGAAGAGCAGCCGGTGAAGCTTTCTTT	CASTRRRAAGEAFF
TRBV19	TRBJ1-1	-	15	-	TGTGCCAGTAGCCCCGATGGTCAGGGGACCACTGAAGCTTTCTTT	CASSPDGQGTTEAFF
TRBV6-8	TRBJ1-1	-	12	few	TGTGCCAGCAGTAGGATGAACACTGAAGCTTTCTTT	CASSRMNTEAFF
TRBV18	TRBJ1-1	-	17	-	TGTGCCAGCTCACCGCATCCCCTCACAATATCGAACACTGAAGCTTTCTTT	CASSPHPLTISNTEAFF
TRBV6-8	TRBJ1-1	TRBD1	16	-	TGTGCCAGCAGTGACCTAGCGGGACAGGGGAGGACTGAAGCTTTCTTT	CASSDLAGQGRTEAFF
TRBV11-3	TRBJ2-1	TRBD2	16	-	TGTGCCAGCAGCATCGGGACTAGCGGACCACCCCGGGCGAAGTTCTTC	CASSIGTSGPPRAKFF
TRBV6-8	TRBJ2-2	TRBD2	18	few	TGTGCCAGCAGTGCGTCAGCTAGCGGGAGGAGAAGTGCCGGGGAGCTGTTTTTT	CASSASASGRRSAGELFF
TRBV6-8	TRBJ2-7	-	14	-	TGTGCCAGCACCCTCTGGGGGGAAGGCTACGAGCAGTACTTC	CASTLWGEGYEQYF
TRBV6-8	TRBJ1-2	-	15	-	TGTGCCAGCAGCCCAATAATACAGGGTGACTATGGCTACACCTTC	CASSPIIQGDYGYTF
TRBV30	TRBJ2-1	-	12	-	TGTGCCTGGAGTCCCCAGGGGAGGGAGCAGTTCTTC	CAWSPQGREQFF
TRBV5-1	TRBJ1-2	TRBD1	15	-	TGCGCCAGCAGCTCCCTCGGACAGGGAGCAGTTGGCTACACCTTC	CASSSLGQGAVGYTF
TRBV6-8	TRBJ1-4	-	13	-	TGTGCCAGCAGTTATACCAATAATGAAAAACTGTTTTTT	CASSYTNNEKLFF